This is a list of T cell receptor beta chains from one sample in a study of blood T cell repertoires in COVID-19. Clones were sequenced by immunoSEQ multiplex PCR, and TCRdb holds only the in-frame ones, with some missing. The sample includes 250,000 to 350,000 clones, around 89% of them seen just once. Specimen: peripheral blood. The source of these receptors is a man aged 25-40 years with acute or convalescent COVID-19. CDR3s include the opening cysteine and the closing phenylalanine or tryptophan. Each record gives: V gene, D gene, clone size, J gene, CDR3 DNA, CDR3 protein. D genes are given only for firm matches. A row's size may be missing; if present it is once, few, many or a size class.

TRBV5-4	NA	NA	TRBJ2-2	TGTGCCAGCAATGAAGGGGGTCCGAACACCGGGGAGCTGTTTTTT	CASNEGGPNTGELFF
TRBV10-1	NA	NA	TRBJ1-6	TGCGCCAGCAGTTATGGACAGTTTAATTCACCCCTCCACTTT	CASSYGQFNSPLHF
TRBV7-9	NA	NA	TRBJ1-5	TGTGCCAGCAGCTCGCGACCGGGACAAGGGCCCCAGCATTTT	CASSSRPGQGPQHF
TRBV28	NA	NA	TRBJ1-5	TGTGCCAGCAGTTTATTGCGCCGGCCCCAGCATTTT	CASSLLRRPQHF
TRBV10-3	NA	few	TRBJ1-4	TGTGCCATCAGTGAGTCAACAGGCATAAATGAAAAACTGTTTTTT	CAISESTGINEKLFF
TRBV5-5	NA	NA	TRBJ1-6	TGTGCCAGCCTACTAAGGGCAGGGACCTATAATTCACCCCTCCACTTT	CASLLRAGTYNSPLHF
TRBV18	NA	NA	TRBJ1-5	TGTGCCAGCTCACGACTCGGACAGTCCAATCAGCCCCAGCATTTT	CASSRLGQSNQPQHF
TRBV19	NA	once	TRBJ1-6	TGTGCCAGTTCCCAGGGATGGGTACTTCATTCACCCCTCCACTTT	CASSQGWVLHSPLHF
TRBV5-1	TRBD1	NA	TRBJ2-5	TGCGCCAGCAGGGACAGGGGCCAAGAGACCCAGTACTTC	CASRDRGQETQYF
TRBV6-5	TRBD1	NA	TRBJ2-5	TGTGCCAGCAGTCCGACAGGGGGGGAAGAGACCCAGTACTTC	CASSPTGGEETQYF
TRBV27	NA	NA	TRBJ2-4	TGTGCCAGCAGTTTACATCGGGATAAAGGGAACATTCAGTACTTC	CASSLHRDKGNIQYF
TRBV6-5	NA	NA	TRBJ1-2	TGTGCCAGCAGTTTACGGGACGAGGGGGACGGCTACACCTTC	CASSLRDEGDGYTF
TRBV19	TRBD1	NA	TRBJ1-2	TGTGCCAGTAGTCGGGACAGGGCCCAGTATGGCTACACCTTC	CASSRDRAQYGYTF
TRBV5-8	NA	NA	TRBJ1-3	TGTGCCACTGGGGCTTTAAGGGGTACAGGTACTCCTTATTCTGGAAACACCATATATTTT	CATGALRGTGTPYSGNTIYF
TRBV5-1	TRBD1	NA	TRBJ2-3	TGCGCCAGCAGCTCAACCGGGACAGGCGGGACAGATACGCAGTATTTT	CASSSTGTGGTDTQYF
TRBV9	TRBD2	NA	TRBJ2-3	TGTGCCAGCAGCGTAGGGACTAGCCAGCATACGCAGTATTTT	CASSVGTSQHTQYF
TRBV19	TRBD1	NA	TRBJ2-2	TGTGCCAGTAGTGTTTCGACAGGGAACAGGGAGCTGTTTTTT	CASSVSTGNRELFF
TRBV18	TRBD1	NA	TRBJ2-7	TGTGCCAGCTCACCGTGGACAGGCCGACCTTACGAGCAGTACTTC	CASSPWTGRPYEQYF
TRBV27	TRBD1	NA	TRBJ1-2	TGTGCCAGCAGTCCCGGGACAGGGGCGGGTTGGGGCTACACCTTC	CASSPGTGAGWGYTF
TRBV11-2	NA	NA	TRBJ1-1	TGTGCCAGCAGCTTAGTAGCAGCCGTGAACACTGAAGCTTTCTTT	CASSLVAAVNTEAFF
TRBV9	NA	NA	TRBJ1-1	TGTGCCAGCAGCGTAGCCCCAGAAAACACTGAAGCTTTCTTT	CASSVAPENTEAFF
TRBV25-1	NA	once	TRBJ2-7	TGTGCCAGCAGTGAATATAACAGTAACTACGAGCAGTACTTC	CASSEYNSNYEQYF
TRBV5-1	NA	NA	TRBJ1-2	TGCGCCAGCAGCTTGGGCGAACGGGGCTACACCTTC	CASSLGERGYTF
TRBV28	NA	NA	TRBJ1-1	TGTGCCAGCAGTTGGTCTTTGGCCGAAGCTTTCTTT	CASSWSLAEAFF
TRBV19	TRBD2	NA	TRBJ2-1	TGTGCCAGCTCGCTACTAGCGGGCTCCGTCAATGAGCAGTTCTTC	CASSLLAGSVNEQFF
TRBV9	NA	NA	TRBJ2-1	TGTGCCAGCAGCGGGGCCCCCTTAGGTAATGAGCAGTTCTTC	CASSGAPLGNEQFF
TRBV5-1	NA	NA	TRBJ1-2	TGCGCCAGCAGCTTGACAAACAGTATCTATGGCTACACCTTC	CASSLTNSIYGYTF
TRBV29-1	NA	NA	TRBJ1-1	TGCAGCGCCGGGACTTCGAACACTGAAGCTTTCTTT	CSAGTSNTEAFF